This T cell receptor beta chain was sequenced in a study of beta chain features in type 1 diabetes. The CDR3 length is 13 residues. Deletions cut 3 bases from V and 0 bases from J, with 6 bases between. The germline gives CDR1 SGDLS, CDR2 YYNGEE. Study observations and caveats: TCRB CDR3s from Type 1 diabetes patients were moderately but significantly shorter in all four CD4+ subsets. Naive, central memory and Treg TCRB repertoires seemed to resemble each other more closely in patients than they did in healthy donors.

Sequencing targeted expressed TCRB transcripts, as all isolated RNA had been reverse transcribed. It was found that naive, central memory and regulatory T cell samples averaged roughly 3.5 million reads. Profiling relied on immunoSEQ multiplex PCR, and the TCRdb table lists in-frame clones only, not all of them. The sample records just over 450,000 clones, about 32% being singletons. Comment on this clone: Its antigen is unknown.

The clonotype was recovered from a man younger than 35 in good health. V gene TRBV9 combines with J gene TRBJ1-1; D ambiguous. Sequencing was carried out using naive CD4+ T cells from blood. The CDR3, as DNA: TGTGCCAGCAGCGCGGATATGAACACTGAAGCTTTCTTT. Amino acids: CASSADMNTEAFF.